This TCR beta chain stems from a study of breast tumors, draining lymph nodes, adjacent tissues. Study results and limitations: That most tumor T cells come from lymph nodes remained unproven. The data were judged consistent with most tumor T cells coming from lymph node and expanding in tumor. Compared with lymph nodes, tumors were less diverse; compared with nontumor tissue, more. Compared with basal-like, luminal-like tumors shared significantly more repertoire with nontumor tissue.

TCRdb passed the multiplex PCR reads through MiXCR, listing each CDR3 protein once. The sample gives about 21,000 distinct CDR3 sequences, roughly 41% of which show up once; around a quarter is in the top ten. The CDR3 totals 14 residues. V dropped 4 bases and J dropped 4 bases, with 10 bases sitting between them. In germline, CDR1 is LGHNA, CDR2 YNFKEQ. The table lists this clonotype with many counts. Its target is not known. This chain links TRBV4-2 with TRBJ2-2, with unresolved D. Input material: breast tumor tissue. The sequence came from a female donor with breast cancer. Some clones in this sample may be carry-over from other donors' samples. Here the CDR3 reads CASSRGLLTGELFF. CDR3 sequence (DNA): TGTGCCAGCAGCCGTGGGCTCCTCACCGGGGAGCTGTTTTTT.